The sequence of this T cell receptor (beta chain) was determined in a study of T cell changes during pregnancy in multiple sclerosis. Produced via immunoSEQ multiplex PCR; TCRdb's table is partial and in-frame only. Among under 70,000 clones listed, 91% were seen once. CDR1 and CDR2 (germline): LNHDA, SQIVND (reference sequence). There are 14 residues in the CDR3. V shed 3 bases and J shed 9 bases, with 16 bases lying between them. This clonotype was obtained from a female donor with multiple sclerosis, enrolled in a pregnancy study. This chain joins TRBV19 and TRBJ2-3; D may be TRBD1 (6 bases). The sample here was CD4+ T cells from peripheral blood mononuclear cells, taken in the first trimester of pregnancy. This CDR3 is CASSMALSGGTQYF. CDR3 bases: TGTGCCAGTAGTATGGCCCTGTCTGGGGGCACGCAGTATTTT.